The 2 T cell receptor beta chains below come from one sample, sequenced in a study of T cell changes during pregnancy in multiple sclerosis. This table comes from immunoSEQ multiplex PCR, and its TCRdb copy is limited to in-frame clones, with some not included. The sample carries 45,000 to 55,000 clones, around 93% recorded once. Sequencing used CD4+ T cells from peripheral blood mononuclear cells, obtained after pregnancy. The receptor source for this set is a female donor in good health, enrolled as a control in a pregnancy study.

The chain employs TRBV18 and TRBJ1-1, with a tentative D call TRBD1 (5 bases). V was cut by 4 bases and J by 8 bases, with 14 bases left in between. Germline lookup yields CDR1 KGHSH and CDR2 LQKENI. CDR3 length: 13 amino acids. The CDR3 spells CASSQQVPGEAFF. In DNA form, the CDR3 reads TGTGCCAGCTCACAACAGGTGCCAGGGGAAGCTTTCTTT.

The CDR3 coding sequence is TGTGCCAGCAGTTCCGGACAGGGGGTGACTGAAGCTTTCTTT. This encodes CASSSGQGVTEAFF. The chain recombines TRBV6-5 with TRBJ1-1; 10 nucleotides line up with TRBD1. Germline lookup yields CDR1 MNHEY and CDR2 SVGAGI. V lost 4 bases to trimming and J lost 5 bases; unmatched junction nucleotides: 4. The CDR3 has 14 residues.